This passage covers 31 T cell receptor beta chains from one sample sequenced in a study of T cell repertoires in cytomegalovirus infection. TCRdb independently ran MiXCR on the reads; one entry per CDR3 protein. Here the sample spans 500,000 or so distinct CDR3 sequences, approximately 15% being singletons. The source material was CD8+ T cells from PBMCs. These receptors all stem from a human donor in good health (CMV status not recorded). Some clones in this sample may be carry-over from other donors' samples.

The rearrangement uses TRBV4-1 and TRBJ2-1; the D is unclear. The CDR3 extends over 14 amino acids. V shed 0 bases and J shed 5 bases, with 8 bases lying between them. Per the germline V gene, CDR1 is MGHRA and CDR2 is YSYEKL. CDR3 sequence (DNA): TGCGCCAGCAGCCAAGATTGGACGGACAATGAGCAGTTCTTC. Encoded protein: CASSQDWTDNEQFF.

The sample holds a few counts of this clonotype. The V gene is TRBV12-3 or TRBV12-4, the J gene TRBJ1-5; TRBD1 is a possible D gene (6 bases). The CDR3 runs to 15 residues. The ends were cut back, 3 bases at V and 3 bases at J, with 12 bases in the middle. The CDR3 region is CASSLGGAPNQPQHF. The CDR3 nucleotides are TGTGCCAGCAGTTTGGGGGGGGCCCCCAATCAGCCCCAGCATTTT.

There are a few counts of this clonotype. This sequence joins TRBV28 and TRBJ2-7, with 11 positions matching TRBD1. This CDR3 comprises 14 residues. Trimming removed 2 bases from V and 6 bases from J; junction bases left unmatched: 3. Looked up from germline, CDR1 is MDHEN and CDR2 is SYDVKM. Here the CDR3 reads CASSLPGQGGEQYF. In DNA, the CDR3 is TGTGCCAGCAGTTTACCGGGACAGGGGGGCGAGCAGTACTTC.

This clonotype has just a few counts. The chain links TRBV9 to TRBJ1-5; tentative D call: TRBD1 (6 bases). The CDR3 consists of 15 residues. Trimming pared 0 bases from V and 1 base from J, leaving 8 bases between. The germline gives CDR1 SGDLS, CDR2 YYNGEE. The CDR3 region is CASSVAGASNQPQHF. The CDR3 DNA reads TGTGCCAGCAGCGTAGCAGGGGCGAGCAATCAGCCCCAGCATTTT.

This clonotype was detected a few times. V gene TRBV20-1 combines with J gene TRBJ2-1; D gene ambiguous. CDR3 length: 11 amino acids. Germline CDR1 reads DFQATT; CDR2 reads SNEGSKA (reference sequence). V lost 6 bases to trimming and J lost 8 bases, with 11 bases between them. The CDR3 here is CSAPERHEQFF. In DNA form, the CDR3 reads TGCAGTGCGCCCGAACGTCATGAGCAGTTCTTC.

The CDR3 coding sequence is TGCAGTGCTAGAGATCAGGACACATTTAACTATGGCTACACCTTC. It codes for CSARDQDTFNYGYTF. The chain employs TRBV20-1 and TRBJ1-2, with TRBD1 as a possible D gene (5 bases). Trimming left V 0 bases short and J 1 base short, with 12 bases between. The V gene's germline CDR1 is DFQATT and CDR2 SNEGSKA (reference sequence). The CDR3 is 15 residues long.

CDR3 loop: CASSVEVRGRDTQYF. The CDR3 DNA is TGTGCCAGCAGCGTAGAGGTCAGGGGCCGAGATACGCAGTATTTT. V gene TRBV9 combines with J gene TRBJ2-3; the D gene is possibly TRBD1 (6 bases). The CDR3 is 15 residues long. In germline, CDR1 is SGDLS, CDR2 YYNGEE. Trimming took 0 bases from V and 5 from J, leaving 13 bases between them.

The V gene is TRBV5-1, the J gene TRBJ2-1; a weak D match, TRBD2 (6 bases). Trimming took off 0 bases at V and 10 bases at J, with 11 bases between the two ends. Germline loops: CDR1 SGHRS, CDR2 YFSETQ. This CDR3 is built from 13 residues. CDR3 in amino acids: CASSLGGRKEQFF. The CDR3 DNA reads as TGCGCCAGCAGCTTGGGTGGGAGGAAGGAGCAGTTCTTC.

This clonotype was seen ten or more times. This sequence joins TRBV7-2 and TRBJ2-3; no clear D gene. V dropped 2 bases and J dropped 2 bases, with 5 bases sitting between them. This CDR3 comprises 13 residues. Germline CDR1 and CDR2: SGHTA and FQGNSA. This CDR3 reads CASSLSLTDTQYF. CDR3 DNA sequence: TGTGCCAGCAGCTTAAGCCTCACAGATACGCAGTATTTT.

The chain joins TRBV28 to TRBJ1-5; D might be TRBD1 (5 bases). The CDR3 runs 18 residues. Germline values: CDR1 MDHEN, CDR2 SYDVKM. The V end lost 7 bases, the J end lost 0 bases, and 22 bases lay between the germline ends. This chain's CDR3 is CASTSSGRGAFSNQPQHF. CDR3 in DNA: TGTGCCAGCACCTCTTCGGGGAGAGGGGCCTTTAGCAATCAGCCCCAGCATTTT. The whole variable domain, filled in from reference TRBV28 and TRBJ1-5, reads DVKVTQSSRYLVKRTGEKVFLECVQDMDHENMFWYRQDPGLGLRLIYFSYDVKMKEKGDIPEGYSVSREKKERFSLILESASTNQTSMYLCASTSSGRGAFSNQPQHFGDGTRLSIL.

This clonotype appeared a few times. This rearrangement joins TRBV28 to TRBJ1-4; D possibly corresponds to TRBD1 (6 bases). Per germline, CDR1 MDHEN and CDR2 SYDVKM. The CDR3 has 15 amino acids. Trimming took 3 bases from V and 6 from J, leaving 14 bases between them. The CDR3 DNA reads TGTGCCAGCAGTTTTAAGGGGGGACCCGATGAAAAACTGTTTTTT. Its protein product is CASSFKGGPDEKLFF.

CDR3 amino acids: CASSSLAGNNEQFF. The DNA for the CDR3 is TGTGCCAGCAGTTCACTAGCGGGGAACAATGAGCAGTTCTTC. The chain carries TRBV6-1 and TRBJ2-1; 10 positions match TRBD2. The germline V gene has CDR1 MNHNS and CDR2 SASEGT. This CDR3 has 14 amino acids. V was clipped by 5 bases and J by 5 bases; unmatched bases: 3.

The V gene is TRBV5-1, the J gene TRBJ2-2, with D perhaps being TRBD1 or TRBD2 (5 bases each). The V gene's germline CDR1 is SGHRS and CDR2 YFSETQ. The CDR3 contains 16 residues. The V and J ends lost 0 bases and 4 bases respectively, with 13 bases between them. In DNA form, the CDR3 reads TGCGCCAGCAGCTTGGTGCCGGGGCCGAGCACCGGGGAGCTGTTTTTT. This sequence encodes CASSLVPGPSTGELFF.

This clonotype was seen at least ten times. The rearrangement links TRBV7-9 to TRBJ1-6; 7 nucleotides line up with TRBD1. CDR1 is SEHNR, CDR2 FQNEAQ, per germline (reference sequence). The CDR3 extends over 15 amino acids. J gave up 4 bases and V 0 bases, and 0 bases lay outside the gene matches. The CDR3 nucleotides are TGTGCCAGCAGCTTAGCCAGGGGGTATAATTCACCCCTCCACTTT. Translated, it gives CASSLARGYNSPLHF.

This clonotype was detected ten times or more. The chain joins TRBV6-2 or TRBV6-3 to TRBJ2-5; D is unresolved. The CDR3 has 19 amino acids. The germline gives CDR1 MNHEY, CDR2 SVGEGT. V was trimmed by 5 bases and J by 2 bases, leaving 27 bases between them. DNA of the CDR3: TGTGCCAGCAGTCCCCCCAGGAGTCGTCAGTCAAGAGAACAAGAGACCCAGTACTTC. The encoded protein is CASSPPRSRQSREQETQYF.

CDR3 sequence: CSVEKAGTKSGRTQYF. The CDR3, as DNA: TGCAGCGTTGAAAAGGCCGGTACCAAGAGTGGGAGAACCCAGTACTTC. The J gene is TRBJ2-5, the V gene TRBV29-1; a weak D match, TRBD2 (5 bases). This CDR3 has 16 residues. CDR1 and CDR2 from the germline V gene are SQVTM and ANQGSEA. Trimming shortened V by 2 bases and J by 8 bases, and 24 bases separated the two germline ends.

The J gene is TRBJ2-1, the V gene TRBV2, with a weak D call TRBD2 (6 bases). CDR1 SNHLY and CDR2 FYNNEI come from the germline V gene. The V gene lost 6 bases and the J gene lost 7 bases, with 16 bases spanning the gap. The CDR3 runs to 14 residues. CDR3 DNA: TGTGCCAGCAGCCCCAGCGGGTCCTTGAATGAGCAGTTCTTC. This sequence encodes CASSPSGSLNEQFF.

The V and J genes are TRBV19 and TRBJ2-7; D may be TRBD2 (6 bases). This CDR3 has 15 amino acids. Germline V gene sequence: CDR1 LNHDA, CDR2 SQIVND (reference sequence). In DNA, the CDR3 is TGTACCTGCCGGAGTAGCATGCGGGGCCGATACGAGCAGTACTTC. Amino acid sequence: CTCRSSMRGRYEQYF. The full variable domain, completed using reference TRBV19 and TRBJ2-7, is DGGITQSPKYLFRKEGQNVTLSCEQNLNHDAMYWYRQDPGQGLRLIYYSQIVNDFQKGDIAEGYSVSREKKESFPLTVTSAQKNPTAFYLCTCRSSMRGRYEQYFGPGTRLTVT.

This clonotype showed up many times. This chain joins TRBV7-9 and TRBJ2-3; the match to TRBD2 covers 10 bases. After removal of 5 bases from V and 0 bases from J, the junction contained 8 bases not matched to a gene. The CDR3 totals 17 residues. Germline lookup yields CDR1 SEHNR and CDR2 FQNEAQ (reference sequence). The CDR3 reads CASSPRVAGGSTDTQYF. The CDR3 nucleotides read TGTGCCAGCAGCCCCCGGGTAGCGGGGGGCAGCACAGATACGCAGTATTTT.

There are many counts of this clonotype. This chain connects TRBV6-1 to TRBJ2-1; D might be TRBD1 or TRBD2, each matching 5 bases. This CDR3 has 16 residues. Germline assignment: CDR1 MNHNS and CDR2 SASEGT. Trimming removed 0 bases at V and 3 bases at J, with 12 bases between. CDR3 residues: CASSEARDGLYNEQFF. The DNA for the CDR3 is TGTGCCAGCAGTGAAGCCCGGGACGGACTCTACAATGAGCAGTTCTTC.

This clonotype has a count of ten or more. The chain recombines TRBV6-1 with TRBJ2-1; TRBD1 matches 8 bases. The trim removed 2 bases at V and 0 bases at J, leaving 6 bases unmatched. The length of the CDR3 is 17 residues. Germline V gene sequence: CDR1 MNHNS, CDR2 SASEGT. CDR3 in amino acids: CASSEQTGASSYNEQFF. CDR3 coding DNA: TGTGCCAGCAGTGAACAGACAGGGGCCAGCTCCTACAATGAGCAGTTCTTC.

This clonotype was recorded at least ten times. The CDR3, as DNA: TGTGCCAGCAGTTTTTCTTCTACGACTCTCGCGAGCACAGATACGCAGTATTTT. Amino acids: CASSFSSTTLASTDTQYF. The chain couples TRBV27 to TRBJ2-3; D gene ambiguous. The germline V gene has CDR1 MNHEY and CDR2 SMNVEV (reference sequence). The CDR3 has 18 amino acids. The V and J ends lost 3 bases and 0 bases respectively, with 19 bases between them.

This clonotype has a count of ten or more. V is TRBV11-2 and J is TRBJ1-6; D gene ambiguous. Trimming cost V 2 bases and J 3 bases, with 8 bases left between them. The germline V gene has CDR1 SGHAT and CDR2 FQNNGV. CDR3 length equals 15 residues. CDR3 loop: CASSLNGVYNSPLHF. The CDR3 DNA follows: TGTGCCAGCAGCTTAAACGGGGTCTATAATTCACCCCTCCACTTT.

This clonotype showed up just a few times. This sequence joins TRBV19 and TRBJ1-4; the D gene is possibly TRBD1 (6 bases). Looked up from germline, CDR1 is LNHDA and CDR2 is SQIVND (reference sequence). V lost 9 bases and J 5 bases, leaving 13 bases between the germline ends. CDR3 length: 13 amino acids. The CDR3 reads CASRSDRNEKLFF. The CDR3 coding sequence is TGTGCCAGCCGGAGTGACAGGAATGAAAAACTGTTTTTT.

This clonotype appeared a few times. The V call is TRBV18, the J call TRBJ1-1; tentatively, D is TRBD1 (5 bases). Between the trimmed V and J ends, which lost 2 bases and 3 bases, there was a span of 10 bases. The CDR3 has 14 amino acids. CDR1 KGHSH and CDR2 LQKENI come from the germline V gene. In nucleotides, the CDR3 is TGTGCCAGCTCACCAGCGGGACGGGACACTGAAGCTTTCTTT. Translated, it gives CASSPAGRDTEAFF.

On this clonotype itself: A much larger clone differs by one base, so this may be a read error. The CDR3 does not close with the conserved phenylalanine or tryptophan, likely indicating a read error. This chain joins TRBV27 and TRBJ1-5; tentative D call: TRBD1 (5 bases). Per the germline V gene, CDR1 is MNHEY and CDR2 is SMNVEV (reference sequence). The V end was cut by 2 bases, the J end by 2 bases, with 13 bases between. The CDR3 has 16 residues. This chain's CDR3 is CASSLGRGRGNQPQHI. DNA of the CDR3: TGTGCCAGCAGTTTAGGGAGGGGCAGGGGCAATCAGCCCCAGCATATT.

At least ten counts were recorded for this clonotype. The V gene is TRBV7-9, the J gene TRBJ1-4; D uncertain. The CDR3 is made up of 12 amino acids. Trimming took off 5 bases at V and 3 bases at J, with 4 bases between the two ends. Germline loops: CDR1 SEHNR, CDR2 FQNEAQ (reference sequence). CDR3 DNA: TGTGCCAGCAGCGTCTCTAATGAAAAACTGTTTTTT. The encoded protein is CASSVSNEKLFF.

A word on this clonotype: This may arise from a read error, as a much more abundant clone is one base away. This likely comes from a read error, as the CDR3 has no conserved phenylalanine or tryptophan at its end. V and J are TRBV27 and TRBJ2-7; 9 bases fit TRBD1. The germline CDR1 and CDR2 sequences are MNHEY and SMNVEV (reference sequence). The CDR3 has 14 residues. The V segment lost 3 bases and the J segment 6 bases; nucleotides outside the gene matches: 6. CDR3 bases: TGTGCCAGCAGTTTGGACAGGGGAATAGCCGAGCAGTACATC. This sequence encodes CASSLDRGIAEQYI.

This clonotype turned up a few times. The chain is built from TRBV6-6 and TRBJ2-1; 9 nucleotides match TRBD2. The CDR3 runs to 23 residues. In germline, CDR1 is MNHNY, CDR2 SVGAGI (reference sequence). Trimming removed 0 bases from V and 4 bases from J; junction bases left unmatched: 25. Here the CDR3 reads CASSYSAGYPVFGREGIYNEQFF. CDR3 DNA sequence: TGTGCCAGCAGTTACTCGGCAGGATACCCTGTTTTTGGGCGGGAGGGGATATACAATGAGCAGTTCTTC.

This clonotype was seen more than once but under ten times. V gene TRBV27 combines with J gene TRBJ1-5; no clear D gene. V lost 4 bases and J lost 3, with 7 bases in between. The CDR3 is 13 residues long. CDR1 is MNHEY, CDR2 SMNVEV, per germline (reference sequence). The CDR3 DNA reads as TGTGCCAGCAGTTACGGATTCAATCAGCCCCAGCATTTT. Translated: CASSYGFNQPQHF.

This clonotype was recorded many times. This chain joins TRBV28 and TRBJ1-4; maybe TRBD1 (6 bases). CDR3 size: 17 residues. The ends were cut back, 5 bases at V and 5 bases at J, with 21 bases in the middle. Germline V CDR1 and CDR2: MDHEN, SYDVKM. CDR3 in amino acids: CASSLDPPGGANEKLFF. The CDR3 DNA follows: TGTGCCAGCAGTCTCGACCCCCCGGGGGGCGCGAATGAAAAACTGTTTTTT. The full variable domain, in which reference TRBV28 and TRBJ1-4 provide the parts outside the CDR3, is DVKVTQSSRYLVKRTGEKVFLECVQDMDHENMFWYRQDPGLGLRLIYFSYDVKMKEKGDIPEGYSVSREKKERFSLILESASTNQTSMYLCASSLDPPGGANEKLFFGSGTQLSVL.